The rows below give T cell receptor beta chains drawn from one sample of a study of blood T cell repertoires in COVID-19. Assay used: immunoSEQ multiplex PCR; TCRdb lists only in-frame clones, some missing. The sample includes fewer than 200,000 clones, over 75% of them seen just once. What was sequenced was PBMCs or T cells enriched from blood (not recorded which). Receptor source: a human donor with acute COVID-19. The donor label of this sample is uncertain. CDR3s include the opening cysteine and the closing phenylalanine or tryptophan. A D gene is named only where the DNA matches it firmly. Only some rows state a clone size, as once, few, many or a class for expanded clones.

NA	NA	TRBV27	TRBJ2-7	TGTGCCAGCAGCTCGACTGTTAACCCTTCCGAGCAGTACTTC	CASSSTVNPSEQYF
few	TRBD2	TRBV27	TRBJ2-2	TGTGCCAGCAGTTCCCGGGGACTAGCAAACACCGGGGAGCTGTTTTTT	CASSSRGLANTGELFF
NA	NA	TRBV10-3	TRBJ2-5	TGTGCCATCAGGCGGGACAGTCAAGAGACCCAGTACTTC	CAIRRDSQETQYF
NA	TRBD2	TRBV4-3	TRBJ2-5	TGCGCCAGCAGCCGCTGGGGAGGGAGCGGGGGGACCCAAGAGACCCAGTACTTC	CASSRWGGSGGTQETQYF
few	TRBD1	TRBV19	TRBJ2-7	TGTGCCAGTAGTTCGGGACAGAACTACGAGCAGTACTTC	CASSSGQNYEQYF
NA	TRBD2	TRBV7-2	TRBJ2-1	TGTGCCAGCAGCCCGGGACTAGCGGTGAATGAGCAGTTCTTC	CASSPGLAVNEQFF
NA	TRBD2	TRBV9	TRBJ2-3	TGTGCCAGCAGCGTAGAGGGTAGCGGGGGCTACACAGATACGCAGTATTTT	CASSVEGSGGYTDTQYF
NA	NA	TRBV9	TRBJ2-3	TGTGCCAGCAGCCTGGGGGGGGCCGTGGCAGATACGCAGTATTTT	CASSLGGAVADTQYF
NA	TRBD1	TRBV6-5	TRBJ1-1	TGTGCCAGCAGTTACGACAGGGGATTGAACACTGAAGCTTTCTTT	CASSYDRGLNTEAFF
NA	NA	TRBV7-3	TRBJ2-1	TGTGCCAGCAGCTCAAAACAGGCCCGCTCCTACAATGAGCAGTTCTTC	CASSSKQARSYNEQFF
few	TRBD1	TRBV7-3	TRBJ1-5	TGTGCCAGCAGCATAACCGACAGGGGGTATAGCAATCAGCCCCAGCATTTT	CASSITDRGYSNQPQHF
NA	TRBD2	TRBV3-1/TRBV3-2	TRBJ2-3	TGTGCCAGCAGCCAAGGGACTAGCGGGGGGGCCGTGTCAGATACGCAGTATTTT	CASSQGTSGGAVSDTQYF
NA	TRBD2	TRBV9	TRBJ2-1	TGTGCCAGCAGCCAACGGACTAGCGGGGGGGCGGCTGAGCAGTTCTTC	CASSQRTSGGAAEQFF
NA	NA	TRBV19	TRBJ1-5	TGTGCCAGTAGGGCAGGGGCAGGTCAGCCCCAGCATTTT	CASRAGAGQPQHF
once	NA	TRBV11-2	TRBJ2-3	TGTGCCAGCAGCCCCCGAGAGGGTTCCGGCACAGATACGCAGTATTTT	CASSPREGSGTDTQYF
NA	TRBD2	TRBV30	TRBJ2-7	TGTGCCTGGAGGCGGCGGGGGGCGGTCTACGAGCAGTACTTC	CAWRRRGAVYEQYF
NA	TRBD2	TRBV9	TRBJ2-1	TGTGCCAGCAGCCCAGGGACTAGCGGGGGGGCCTCCTACAATGAGCAGTTCTTC	CASSPGTSGGASYNEQFF
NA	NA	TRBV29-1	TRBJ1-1	TGCAGCGTTGAAGATCCGTACAGGGAAGTCTCTGAAGCTTTCTTT	CSVEDPYREVSEAFF
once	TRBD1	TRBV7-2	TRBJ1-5	TGTGCCAGCAGCTTGGGACAGCGGCGGGGCAATCAGCCCCAGCATTTT	CASSLGQRRGNQPQHF
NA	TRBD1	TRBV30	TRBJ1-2	TGTGCCTGGAGTAGGGACAGGGCCAACTATGGCTACACCTTC	CAWSRDRANYGYTF
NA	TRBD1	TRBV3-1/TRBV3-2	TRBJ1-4	TGTGCCAGCAGCCAACCAAGGAGGGACAGGAGCCCTGAAAAACTGTTTTTT	CASSQPRRDRSPEKLFF
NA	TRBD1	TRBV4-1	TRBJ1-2	TGCGCCAGCAGCCGATCCCGGACAGGCGATGGCTACACCTTC	CASSRSRTGDGYTF
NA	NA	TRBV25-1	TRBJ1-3	TGTGCCAGCAGTGTCTCTAACTCTGGAAACACCATATATTTT	CASSVSNSGNTIYF
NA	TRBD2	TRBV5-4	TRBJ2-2	TGTGCCAGCAGCTTGGATCGCGGGGGGGCCAAGAAGCTGTTTTTT	CASSLDRGGAKKLFF
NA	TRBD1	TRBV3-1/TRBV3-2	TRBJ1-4	TGTGCCAGCAGCCAAGGACAGGGATTGGAAAAACTGTTTTTT	CASSQGQGLEKLFF
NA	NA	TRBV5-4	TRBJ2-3	TGTGCCAGCAGCCGGGGGGCCGAAGATACGCAGTATTTT	CASSRGAEDTQYF
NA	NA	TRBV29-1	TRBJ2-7	TGCAGCGCCTCCGGGTTATCCTACGAGCAGTACTTC	CSASGLSYEQYF
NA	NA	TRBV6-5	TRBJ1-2	TGTGCCAGCAGTTACTCTCAAACGGGCTATGGCTACACCTTC	CASSYSQTGYGYTF
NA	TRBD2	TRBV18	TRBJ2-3	TGTGCCAGCTCCCCCGGGGGGGCCATAGATACGCAGTATTTT	CASSPGGAIDTQYF
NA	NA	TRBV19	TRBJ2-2	TGTGCCAGTAGTATACGGCTAGCGTCCTCGAACACCGGGGAGCTGTTTTTT	CASSIRLASSNTGELFF
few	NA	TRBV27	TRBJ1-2	TGTGCCAGCAGACAGGGAGAGTTGCGGGGCTACACCTTC	CASRQGELRGYTF
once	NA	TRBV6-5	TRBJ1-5	TGTGCCAGCTCTGTCGTGAGGGCGAGTGATCAGCCCCAGCATTTT	CASSVVRASDQPQHF
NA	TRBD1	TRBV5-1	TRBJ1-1	TGCGCCAGCAGCTTAGGACAGGGGTCTGAAGCTTTCTTT	CASSLGQGSEAFF
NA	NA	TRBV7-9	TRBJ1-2	TGTGCCAGCAGCTTACCACAGACCTACCCTTACACCTTC	CASSLPQTYPYTF
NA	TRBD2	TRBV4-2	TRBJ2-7	TGTGCCAGCAGCCAAGGTCCTAGCGGGGGTACAAGCTCCTACGAGCAGTACTTC	CASSQGPSGGTSSYEQYF
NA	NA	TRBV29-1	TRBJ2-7	TGCAGCGTTGAAGGGTTTAGCTCCTACGAGCAGTACTTC	CSVEGFSSYEQYF
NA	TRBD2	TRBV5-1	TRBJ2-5	TGCGCCAGCAGCTCCTCTTTGCCGCGGGGGAACATGTACCAAGAGACCCAGTACTTC	CASSSSLPRGNMYQETQYF
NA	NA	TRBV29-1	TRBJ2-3	TGCAGCGGGAACCAGGTTGCCACGCAGTATTTT	CSGNQVATQYF
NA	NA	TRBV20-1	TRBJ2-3	TGCAGTGCTACACTTACAGATACGCAGTATTTT	CSATLTDTQYF
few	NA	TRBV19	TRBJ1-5	TGTGCCAGTAGCTACTCAACCCAGGGAAGCTGGGGCAATCAGCCCCAGCATTTT	CASSYSTQGSWGNQPQHF
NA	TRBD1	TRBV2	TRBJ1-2	TGTGCCAGCAGTGTCAGGGGGTGGTATGGCTACACCTTC	CASSVRGWYGYTF
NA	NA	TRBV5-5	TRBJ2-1	TGTGCCAGCAGCTTTTTGCTCGGGGGTCCCCACAATGAGCAGTTCTTC	CASSFLLGGPHNEQFF
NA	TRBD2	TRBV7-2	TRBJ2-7	TGTGCCAGCAGCTTAACGGGGCTAGCGGGGGCCCGCTACGAGCAGTACTTC	CASSLTGLAGARYEQYF
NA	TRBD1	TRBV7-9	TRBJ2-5	TGTGCCAGCAGCAGAACCGGGACAGGGACCCAAGAGACCCAGTACTTC	CASSRTGTGTQETQYF
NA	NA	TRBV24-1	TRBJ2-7	TGTGCCACCAGTGGGTTACCGTGGAGCGAGCAGTACTTC	CATSGLPWSEQYF
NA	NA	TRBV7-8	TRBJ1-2	TGTGCCAGCAGCTTAAGCCGAGGAGACTACTATGGCTACACCTTC	CASSLSRGDYYGYTF
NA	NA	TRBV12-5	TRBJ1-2	TGTGCTAGTGGACCCCAAGTGGGGGCGCGGGTTCACGGCTACACCTTC	CASGPQVGARVHGYTF
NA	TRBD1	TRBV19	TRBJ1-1	TGTGCCAGTGGAACAGGGGTGAACACTGAAGCTTTCTTT	CASGTGVNTEAFF
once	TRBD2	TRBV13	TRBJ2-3	TGTGCCGTTTCGACTAGCGGGGTTACAGATACGCAGTATTTT	CAVSTSGVTDTQYF
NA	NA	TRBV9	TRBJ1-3	TGTGCCAGCAGCGACCCCAGGGCCTCTGGAAACACCATATATTTT	CASSDPRASGNTIYF
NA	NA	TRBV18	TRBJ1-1	TGTGCCAGCTCACCCGTCCTGAACACTGAAGCTTTCTTT	CASSPVLNTEAFF
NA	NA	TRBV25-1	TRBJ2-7	TGTGCCAGCAGTGGGGGGGGCGGGAGCTCCTACGAGCAGTACTTC	CASSGGGGSSYEQYF
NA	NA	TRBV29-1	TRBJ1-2	TGCAGCGTTGGTTCAGGGAAGTATGGCTACACCTTC	CSVGSGKYGYTF
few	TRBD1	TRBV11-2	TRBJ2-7	TGTGCCAGCAGCCCATCTTGGGGACAGGGGGCAGGTATTCGTTACGAGCAGTACTTC	CASSPSWGQGAGIRYEQYF
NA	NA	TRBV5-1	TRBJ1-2	TGCGCCAGCAGCCGGGACATCGATGGCTACACCTTC	CASSRDIDGYTF
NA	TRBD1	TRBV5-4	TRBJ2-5	TGTGCCAGCACGTCACAGGGGGAGACCCAGTACTTC	CASTSQGETQYF
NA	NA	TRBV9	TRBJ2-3	TGTGCCAGCAGCGTAGACTCACTCTACACGCAGTATTTT	CASSVDSLYTQYF